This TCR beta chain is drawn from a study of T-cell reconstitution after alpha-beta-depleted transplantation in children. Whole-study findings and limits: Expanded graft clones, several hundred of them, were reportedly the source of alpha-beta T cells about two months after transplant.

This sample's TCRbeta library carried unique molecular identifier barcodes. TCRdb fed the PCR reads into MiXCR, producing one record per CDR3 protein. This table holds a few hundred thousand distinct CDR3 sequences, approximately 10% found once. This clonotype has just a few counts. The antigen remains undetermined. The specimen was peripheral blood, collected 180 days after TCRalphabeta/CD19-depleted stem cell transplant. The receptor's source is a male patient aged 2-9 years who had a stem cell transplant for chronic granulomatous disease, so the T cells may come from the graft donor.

The CDR3, as DNA: TGTGCCAGCAGCCGCGGGGAAAACGGGGGCAATGAGCAGTTCTTC. As protein: CASSRGENGGNEQFF. V gene TRBV11-3 combines with J gene TRBJ2-1; possibly TRBD2 for D (6 bases). This CDR3 contains 15 residues. Germline loops: CDR1 SGHNT, CDR2 YENEEA. V was cut by 5 bases and J by 6 bases, with 17 bases left in between.